The present T cell receptor (beta chain) was sequenced within a study of Graves' ophthalmopathy and Graves' hyperthyroidism. As for the study in general: Stable hyperthyroid donors showed no ophthalmopathy during 18 months follow-up. Study-wide points: Most expanded thyroid clonotypes above 0.001 frequency also appeared in blood. A model of 13 signatures distinguished ophthalmopathy from stable hyperthyroidism at 87.88% sensitivity and nearly 83% specificity.

Concerning this clonotype: Its specificity is unknown.

Diagnosis was based on clinical symptoms, serum thyroxine, TRAb, thyroid ultrasound and orbital computed tomography. V lost 3 bases, J lost 1 base, and 9 bases lay in between. The CDR3 is 14 amino acids. The study amplified TCR beta CDR3 regions using RNA transcripts. The library came from an HTBI-primed first-round RT-PCR and a second-round multiplex PCR. TCRdb passed the multiplex PCR reads through MiXCR, listing each CDR3 protein once. The profile shows 500,000 to 700,000 distinct CDR3 sequences, under 45% of them singletons. The V gene is TRBV12-3 or TRBV12-4, the J gene TRBJ1-1; D unclear. The receptor was isolated from an adult man with Graves' hyperthyroidism. The specimen sequenced was peripheral blood or thyroid tissue (not recorded which). CDR3 in amino acids: CASSLGRRNTEAFF. CDR3 nucleotide sequence: TGTGCCAGCAGTTTGGGCCGGCGGAACACTGAAGCTTTCTTT.